This T cell receptor (beta chain) was found in a study of regulatory T cells in long-lasting Graves disease. Overall study context: With positive TSH receptor antibodies and over 5 years of antithyroid drugs, Graves' disease was considered persistent. Overall study results and limits: Fewer public clonotypes were shared by new patients (around 990) than by persistent patients (2,741). TCR diversity in persistent Graves' patients was below that of newly diagnosed ones.

Note on this clonotype: No antigen is known for it.

Time point indicated: persistent/refractory GD, antithyroid drugs over 5 years with positive TRAb. From PBMCs, RNA was extracted and then used to make the TCR library. Trimming cost V 8 bases and J 0 bases; bases outside gene matches: 1. The germline V gene has CDR1 MNHNS and CDR2 SASEGT. This CDR3 is built from 15 residues. Researchers made TCR beta libraries by using iRepertoire HTBI primers and running Arm-PCR on CDR3 regions. One entry per CDR3 protein results from TCRdb running MiXCR on the multiplex PCR reads. Here the sample spans hundreds of thousands of distinct CDR3 sequences, 20% to 25% being singletons.

This receptor was taken from a female donor with Graves disease. Sequenced material: peripheral blood mononuclear cells (PBMCs), taken when the disease was refractory, from a patient treated with antithyroid drugs. The chain carries TRBV6-1 and TRBJ2-3; the match to TRBD2 covers 14 bases. CDR3 DNA sequence: TGTGCCAGCGGGACTAGCGGGAGTAGCACAGATACGCAGTATTTT. Translated, it gives CASGTSGSSTDTQYF.